These 10 T cell receptor beta chains originate from one sample sequenced in a study of control samples from healthy donors and cancer patients. Sequencing was performed with immunoSEQ multiplex PCR; in TCRdb, only in-frame clones are kept and a portion is missing. The sample lists 130,000 or so clones; roughly 86% were seen once. Sequenced sample: PBMCs. The receptor source for this set is a man aged 45-65 years with head and neck cancer.

The chain links TRBV24-1 to TRBJ2-1; TRBD2 agrees at 11 bases. J lost 4 bases, V lost 0 bases, and 1 base had no gene match. This CDR3 has 16 amino acids. Germline V gene lookup returns CDR1 KGHDR and CDR2 SFDVKD. Here the CDR3 reads CATSDLTSGRYNEQFF. CDR3 coding DNA: TGTGCCACCAGTGATTTGACTAGCGGGAGATACAATGAGCAGTTCTTC.

CDR3 protein: CASSEASTGRSGYTF. The CDR3 DNA reads as TGTGCCAGCAGTGAAGCCTCCACGGGACGTAGTGGCTACACCTTC. V is TRBV2 and J is TRBJ1-2; perhaps TRBD1 as D (5 bases). Trimming shortened V by 0 bases and J by 7 bases, and 15 bases separated the two germline ends. The CDR3 extends over 15 amino acids. Germline V lookup: CDR1 SNHLY, CDR2 FYNNEI. The entire variable domain, with the rest obtained from reference TRBV2 and TRBJ1-2, is as follows: EPEVTQTPSHQVTQMGQEVILRCVPISNHLYFYWYRQILGQKVEFLVSFYNNEISEKSEIFDDQFSVERPDGSNFTLKIRSTKLEDSAMYFCASSEASTGRSGYTFGSGTRLTVV.

The V gene is TRBV27, the J gene TRBJ1-1; no clear D. The CDR3 spans 13 residues. Deletions cut 5 bases from V and 0 bases from J, with 7 bases between. Germline V gives CDR1 MNHEY, CDR2 SMNVEV (reference sequence). CDR3 region: CASSMSVNTEAFF. CDR3 nucleotide sequence: TGTGCCAGCAGTATGAGCGTGAACACTGAAGCTTTCTTT.

The gene calls are TRBV18 and TRBJ1-5; TRBD1 aligns across 8 bases. V was pared by 5 bases and J by 3 bases, with 6 bases of the junction left unmatched. Germline-derived CDR1 and CDR2 are KGHSH and LQKENI. This CDR3 contains 15 residues. CDR3 coding DNA: TGTGCCAGCTCAGGACAGGGTCGGGACAATCAGCCCCAGCATTTT. Its translation: CASSGQGRDNQPQHF.

This clone appeared once. The chain combines TRBV5-1 with TRBJ2-5; D may be TRBD2 (5 bases). CDR3 length equals 13 residues. Germline CDR1 reads SGHRS; CDR2 reads YFSETQ. V lost 4 bases and J lost 3, with 10 bases in between. The CDR3 DNA follows: TGCGCCAGCAGCAATGGACTGGAAGAGACCCAGTACTTC. It translates to CASSNGLEETQYF. The variable domain in full, with the rest retrieved from reference TRBV5-1 and TRBJ2-5, is KAGVTQTPRYLIKTRGQQVTLSCSPISGHRSVSWYQQTPGQGLQFLFEYFSETQRNKGNFPGRFSGRQFSNSRSEMNVSTLELGDSALYLCASSNGLEETQYFGPGTRLLVL.

J is TRBJ1-4 and V is TRBV27; TRBD1 aligns across 7 bases. This CDR3 region has 13 residues. Germline V gene data show CDR1 as MNHEY and CDR2 as SMNVEV (reference sequence). V shed 5 bases and J 8 bases; nucleotides not matched to a gene: 5. CDR3 DNA: TGTGCCAGCAGTGCAGGGGGGGGAGAAAAACTGTTTTTT. The encoded protein is CASSAGGGEKLFF.

V is TRBV6-5 and J is TRBJ2-3, with 8 bases fitting TRBD2. From germline, CDR1 is MNHEY and CDR2 SVGAGI. This CDR3 is built from 15 residues. After removal of 2 bases from V and 4 bases from J, the junction contained 5 bases not matched to a gene. The chain's CDR3 is CASSYGTRKADTQYF. For the CDR3, the DNA is TGTGCCAGCAGTTACGGGACTAGGAAGGCAGATACGCAGTATTTT.

This chain links TRBV5-1 with TRBJ2-3, with D possibly being TRBD1 (5 bases). The germline V and J ends were trimmed by 4 bases and 2 bases, with 14 bases remaining between them. Germline values: CDR1 SGHRS, CDR2 YFSETQ. The CDR3 contains 15 residues. CDR3 in DNA: TGCGCCAGCAGCGATCAGGGCTATACCACAGATACGCAGTATTTT. It encodes CASSDQGYTTDTQYF. The variable domain in full, completed from reference TRBV5-1 and TRBJ2-3, reads KAGVTQTPRYLIKTRGQQVTLSCSPISGHRSVSWYQQTPGQGLQFLFEYFSETQRNKGNFPGRFSGRQFSNSRSEMNVSTLELGDSALYLCASSDQGYTTDTQYFGPGTRLTVL.

The rearrangement links TRBV12-3 or TRBV12-4 to TRBJ2-5; D could derive from TRBD1 or TRBD2 (6 bases each). Trimming pared 6 bases from V and 5 bases from J, leaving 13 bases between. The CDR3 runs 13 residues. In nucleotides, the CDR3 is TGTGCCAGCAGCCCCACAGGGACTGAGACCCAGTACTTC. Its translation: CASSPTGTETQYF.

This clone was found once. The chain couples TRBV7-3 to TRBJ2-1, with D perhaps TRBD1 (6 bases). CDR1 is SGHTA, CDR2 FQGTGA, per germline. CDR3 length: 14 residues. V was clipped by 5 bases and J by 13 bases, with 21 bases between them. CDR3 nucleotide sequence: TGTGCCAGCAGCAAGGACAGACAACCTGGCGAACAGTTCTTC. Its protein is CASSKDRQPGEQFF. The whole variable domain, remainder taken from reference TRBV7-3 and TRBJ2-1, is GAGVSQTPSNKVTEKGKYVELRCDPISGHTALYWYRQSLGQGPEFLIYFQGTGAADDSGLPNDRFFAVRPEGSVSTLKIQRTERGDSAVYLCASSKDRQPGEQFFGPGTRLTVL.